Included here is one TCR beta chain sequence, with context. As yet, its antigen is unknown. The data were obtained in a study of T-cell reconstitution after alpha-beta-depleted transplantation in children. General observations from the study: Once a year had passed after transplant, T-cell counts and diversity came mostly from newly produced T cells.

With V trimmed by 0 bases and J by 9 bases, 8 bases remained unmatched. The V gene's germline CDR1 is DFQATT and CDR2 SNEGSKA (reference sequence). CDR3 length: 14 amino acids. TCRbeta library construction was performed incorporating unique molecular identifiers. From the PCR reads, TCRdb called clonotypes with MiXCR, one entry per CDR3 protein. This sample has 530,000 or so distinct CDR3 sequences, with 25% to 30% found just once. The V and J genes are TRBV20-1 and TRBJ1-2, with 9 bases fitting TRBD1. The specimen was PBMCs, collected before TCRalphabeta/CD19-depleted stem cell transplant. The receptor was derived from a boy younger than two with Wiskott-Aldrich syndrome, due to receive a stem cell transplant. In nucleotides, the CDR3 is TGCAGTGCTAGAGACGGGACAGGGAGGATTAGCTACACCTTC. Translated, it gives CSARDGTGRISYTF.